This TCR beta chain appears in the sequencing data of a study of blood T cells in healthy people across ages. Alongside a J-beta primer mix, a sample-barcoded 5' primer served in a second PCR lasting about 7 to 11 cycles. Each cDNA molecule, via a template-switch adaptor with 12 random nucleotides, was tagged. MiXCR, applied by TCRdb to the 5' RACE reads, yields one record per CDR3 protein. Here the sample spans 870,000 or so distinct CDR3 sequences, about 30% being singletons. This clonotype was seen only a few times. The donors, aged roughly 6 to 100, were healthy Caucasians from Russia. Each donor supplied approximately 10 milliliters of peripheral blood. PBMCs, at least 7 million per sample, were isolated. Trimming removed 2 bases at V and 0 bases at J, with 8 bases between. This CDR3 has 14 amino acids. The germline V gene has CDR1 GTSNPN and CDR2 SVGIG (reference sequence).

The chain has TRBV30 and TRBJ1-5, with D uncertain. Material for sequencing was blood. The clonotype comes from a woman at least 80 years old in good health. CDR3 amino acids: CAWSSLNSNQPQHF. In DNA form, the CDR3 reads TGTGCCTGGAGTAGCCTAAATAGCAATCAGCCCCAGCATTTT.